The clone carrying this T cell receptor beta chain was seen a single time. Its target is unknown. The sample is drawn from a study of cytomegalovirus exposure and HLA in healthy donors. General study findings and limits: The classifier reportedly diagnosed cytomegalovirus status with high specificity and sensitivity.

CDR3 length: 16 residues. Looked up from germline, CDR1 is SGHVS and CDR2 is FQNEAQ. J was trimmed by 5 bases and V by 3 bases; bases with no gene match: 10. The PCR made use of 60 Vbeta and 13 Jbeta primers. Produced via immunoSEQ multiplex PCR; TCRdb's table is partial and in-frame only. The sample has roughly 150,000 clones, roughly 80% seen once. V gene TRBV7-8 combines with J gene TRBJ2-3, with 8 bases that match TRBD2. The clonotype originates from a male donor in good health and CMV-seronegative. Material for sequencing was PBMCs. CDR3 region: CASSLPGGAKKDTQYF. The CDR3 DNA is TGTGCCAGCAGCTTGCCGGGAGGGGCAAAGAAAGATACGCAGTATTTT.